One sample yielded the 6 T cell receptor beta chains listed below, sequenced in a study of cytomegalovirus exposure and HLA in healthy donors. Primers for the PCR totalled 60 Vbeta and 13 Jbeta. TCRdb's copy holds only in-frame clones and misses some; the assay was immunoSEQ multiplex PCR. The sample lists about 180,000 clones, about 79% occurring once. The sample comprised PBMCs. The receptors shown here come from a man aged 18 to 29 in good health and CMV-seronegative.

This clone was picked up a small number of times. The chain couples TRBV28 to TRBJ2-7; TRBD2 matches at 8 bases. Looked up from germline, CDR1 is MDHEN and CDR2 is SYDVKM. The CDR3 totals 14 residues. J lost 6 bases, V lost 5 bases, and 9 bases had no gene match. CDR3 coding DNA: TGTGCCAGCAGTGTGGCGGGACTAGGTGGCGAGCAGTACTTC. It is translated as CASSVAGLGGEQYF.

J is TRBJ1-2 and V is TRBV2; TRBD1 aligns across 8 bases. Germline CDR1 reads SNHLY; CDR2 reads FYNNEI. Trimming at V came to 7 bases and at J to 6 bases, leaving 19 bases not matched to a gene. CDR3 size: 17 residues. Here the CDR3 reads CASTTGGGEALRNGYTF. CDR3 sequence (DNA): TGTGCCAGCACCACAGGGGGAGGTGAGGCATTGAGGAATGGCTACACCTTC. Filled out from reference TRBV2 and TRBJ1-2, the complete variable domain reads EPEVTQTPSHQVTQMGQEVILRCVPISNHLYFYWYRQILGQKVEFLVSFYNNEISEKSEIFDDQFSVERPDGSNFTLKIRSTKLEDSAMYFCASTTGGGEALRNGYTFGSGTRLTVV.

This rearrangement joins TRBV6-6 to TRBJ1-1, with D possibly TRBD1 on 5 matching bases. CDR3 length equals 13 residues. Germline CDR1 and CDR2: MNHNY and SVGAGI (reference sequence). V lost 6 bases to trimming and J lost 1 base, with 9 bases between them. The CDR3 DNA reads TGTGCCAGCAGGTCCGACAGGAACACTGAAGCTTTCTTT. It yields the protein CASRSDRNTEAFF.

This chain connects TRBV2 to TRBJ1-5, with D possibly being TRBD1 (6 bases). Germline-derived CDR1 and CDR2 are SNHLY and FYNNEI. This CDR3 is built from 14 residues. V shed 6 bases and J shed 2 bases, with 11 bases lying between them. The CDR3 coding sequence is TGTGCCAGCAGGTTAACAGGGCGCAATCAGCCCCAGCATTTT. Translated: CASRLTGRNQPQHF.

This chain links TRBV28 with TRBJ2-5, with 9 positions matching TRBD2. Germline CDR1 and CDR2: MDHEN and SYDVKM. This CDR3 spans 15 amino acids. J lost 1 base, V lost 10 bases, and 10 bases had no gene match. The CDR3 protein is CATEGGSGGQETQYF. In DNA form, the CDR3 reads TGTGCCACCGAGGGGGGTAGCGGGGGCCAAGAGACCCAGTACTTC.

This chain uses TRBV5-1 with TRBJ1-4; D possibly corresponds to TRBD1 (5 bases). CDR3 length equals 16 residues. The germline CDR1 and CDR2 sequences are SGHRS and YFSETQ. V lost 4 bases and J lost 0, with 13 bases in between. CDR3 in DNA: TGCGCCAGCAGCCCAGGACCACAGGCAACTAATGAAAAACTGTTTTTT. Translation: CASSPGPQATNEKLFF.